This is a list of T cell receptor beta chains from one sample in a study of shared clonotypes between healthy human individuals. The table came from immunoSEQ multiplex PCR; TCRdb's copy has only in-frame clones and leaves some out. The sample has approximately 710,000 clones; around 90% are singletons. The sample consisted of memory CD8+ T cells from PBMCs. These receptors were taken from a man between 18 and 29 years old in good health. Some clones in this sample may be carry-over from other donors' samples. Each CDR3 is given with its conserved first and last residue. D genes are given only for firm matches. Size is stated for part of the rows, as once, few or many counts, or as a class when the clone is expanded.

v_gene: TRBV27
j_gene: TRBJ1-2
d_gene: -
abundance: once
CDR3nt: TGTGCCAGCAGTGAATCAAGAAACTATGGCTACACCTTC
CDR3aa: CASSESRNYGYTF

v_gene: TRBV7-9
j_gene: TRBJ2-7
d_gene: -
abundance: -
CDR3nt: TGTGCCAGCAGCTCTTACCGGGACACGGAATTTTCCTACGAGCAGTACTTC
CDR3aa: CASSSYRDTEFSYEQYF

v_gene: TRBV5-6
j_gene: TRBJ2-7
d_gene: -
abundance: -
CDR3nt: TGTGCCAGCAGCTTGGCCGTCGGCCGCTACGAGCAGTACTTC
CDR3aa: CASSLAVGRYEQYF

v_gene: TRBV7-9
j_gene: TRBJ2-7
d_gene: -
abundance: few
CDR3nt: TGTGCCAGCAGTCGAACCACAGGGACCTACGAGCAGTACTTC
CDR3aa: CASSRTTGTYEQYF

v_gene: TRBV6-4
j_gene: TRBJ1-4
d_gene: -
abundance: -
CDR3nt: TGTGCCAGCAGTGACTCCTCCGCAACTAATGAAAAACTGTTTTTT
CDR3aa: CASSDSSATNEKLFF

v_gene: TRBV6-5
j_gene: TRBJ2-4
d_gene: -
abundance: -
CDR3nt: TGTGCCAGCAGTTACTCCCGGGGACTAGCCAAAAACATTCAGTACTTC
CDR3aa: CASSYSRGLAKNIQYF

v_gene: TRBV27
j_gene: TRBJ1-2
d_gene: TRBD1
abundance: -
CDR3nt: TGTGCCAGCAGTTTCTCCGGGACAGGGGTTTACTATGGCTACACCTTC
CDR3aa: CASSFSGTGVYYGYTF

v_gene: TRBV9
j_gene: TRBJ2-3
d_gene: -
abundance: -
CDR3nt: TGTGCCAGCAGCGTAGGTATCGCCCCCGGCACCGATACGCAGTATTTT
CDR3aa: CASSVGIAPGTDTQYF

v_gene: TRBV6-5
j_gene: TRBJ2-1
d_gene: -
abundance: -
CDR3nt: TGTGCCAGCAGTTACGCGGAGGGGGCCCACAATGAGCAGTTCTTC
CDR3aa: CASSYAEGAHNEQFF

v_gene: TRBV28
j_gene: TRBJ2-5
d_gene: -
abundance: once
CDR3nt: TGTGCCAGCAGTTTTAGCGGAGAGGGAGAGACCCAGTACTTC
CDR3aa: CASSFSGEGETQYF

v_gene: TRBV7-8
j_gene: TRBJ2-5
d_gene: -
abundance: -
CDR3nt: TGTGCCAGCAGCTACAGGGTGGAGACCCAGTACTTC
CDR3aa: CASSYRVETQYF

v_gene: TRBV11-2
j_gene: TRBJ2-7
d_gene: -
abundance: few
CDR3nt: TGTGCCAGCAGCTTAGCGGGACAATACGAGCAGTACTTC
CDR3aa: CASSLAGQYEQYF

v_gene: TRBV5-1
j_gene: TRBJ2-7
d_gene: -
abundance: -
CDR3nt: TGCGCCAGCAGCTTGGCCCCCTACGAGCAGTACTTC
CDR3aa: CASSLAPYEQYF

v_gene: TRBV30
j_gene: TRBJ2-7
d_gene: -
abundance: -
CDR3nt: TGTGCCTGGAGTAAGGGGTCCCTCCTCGAGCAGTACTTC
CDR3aa: CAWSKGSLLEQYF

v_gene: TRBV27
j_gene: TRBJ1-2
d_gene: -
abundance: -
CDR3nt: TGTGCCAGTGCGGGGGGGCTAGACTATGGCTACACCTTC
CDR3aa: CASAGGLDYGYTF

v_gene: TRBV27
j_gene: TRBJ2-3
d_gene: TRBD2
abundance: -
CDR3nt: TGTGCCAGCAGTTCAAGACTAGCGGGAGGGCCAGATACGCAGTATTTT
CDR3aa: CASSSRLAGGPDTQYF

v_gene: TRBV19
j_gene: TRBJ2-2
d_gene: TRBD2
abundance: -
CDR3nt: TGTGCCAGTATGGGGTGGCGGGAGGGCCTAGGAACCGGGGAGCTGTTTTTT
CDR3aa: CASMGWREGLGTGELFF

v_gene: TRBV5-1
j_gene: TRBJ2-7
d_gene: TRBD1
abundance: -
CDR3nt: TGCGCCAGTAATACAGGGGTGGACGAGCAGTACTTC
CDR3aa: CASNTGVDEQYF

v_gene: TRBV4-1
j_gene: TRBJ2-7
d_gene: -
abundance: -
CDR3nt: TGCGCCAGCAGCCTCCCGGGAAGCTCCTACGAGCAGTACTTC
CDR3aa: CASSLPGSSYEQYF

v_gene: TRBV6-5
j_gene: TRBJ1-3
d_gene: -
abundance: -
CDR3nt: TGTGCCAGCAGTTCGGGGGAGGGAAACACCATATATTTT
CDR3aa: CASSSGEGNTIYF

v_gene: TRBV27
j_gene: TRBJ1-1
d_gene: TRBD1
abundance: -
CDR3nt: TGTGCCAGCAGCCCAAACCGGGGACAGACTGAAGCTTTCTTT
CDR3aa: CASSPNRGQTEAFF

v_gene: TRBV5-4
j_gene: TRBJ2-7
d_gene: -
abundance: -
CDR3nt: TGTGCCAGCAGCTCGGTGGGCGGGCGAACATACGAGCAGTACTTC
CDR3aa: CASSSVGGRTYEQYF

v_gene: TRBV27
j_gene: TRBJ1-2
d_gene: -
abundance: -
CDR3nt: TGTGCCAGCAGTTTTAGCAGCCAATATGGCTACACCTTC
CDR3aa: CASSFSSQYGYTF

v_gene: TRBV6-1
j_gene: TRBJ1-5
d_gene: -
abundance: -
CDR3nt: TGTGCCAGCAGTCAGTATAGCAATCAGCCCCAGCATTTT
CDR3aa: CASSQYSNQPQHF

v_gene: TRBV4-3
j_gene: TRBJ1-2
d_gene: -
abundance: -
CDR3nt: TGCGCCAGCAGCCGAGATGACTCGGGGAACTATGGCTACACCTTC
CDR3aa: CASSRDDSGNYGYTF

v_gene: TRBV6-4
j_gene: TRBJ1-1
d_gene: TRBD1
abundance: few
CDR3nt: TGTGCCAGCAGCCCCGACAGGGGCACTGAAGCTTTCTTT
CDR3aa: CASSPDRGTEAFF

v_gene: TRBV6-6
j_gene: TRBJ2-1
d_gene: -
abundance: -
CDR3nt: TGTGCCAGCAGCCGACCCGTAAAGCGGCCCGACAATGAGCAGTTCTTC
CDR3aa: CASSRPVKRPDNEQFF

v_gene: TRBV10-2
j_gene: TRBJ2-3
d_gene: TRBD1
abundance: -
CDR3nt: TGCGCCAGCAGGGACAGGGGCACAGATACGCAGTATTTT
CDR3aa: CASRDRGTDTQYF

v_gene: TRBV18
j_gene: TRBJ2-7
d_gene: -
abundance: once
CDR3nt: TGTGCCAGCTCACATCCAGCGGCCTACGAGCAGTACTTC
CDR3aa: CASSHPAAYEQYF

v_gene: TRBV9
j_gene: TRBJ1-3
d_gene: -
abundance: -
CDR3nt: TGTGCCAGCAGCCCCTTCGTCTCCATCTCTGGAAACACCATATATTTT
CDR3aa: CASSPFVSISGNTIYF

v_gene: TRBV27
j_gene: TRBJ2-5
d_gene: -
abundance: -
CDR3nt: TGTGCCAGCAGTTTATATTCCTCGGGGACCGAGACCCAGTACTTC
CDR3aa: CASSLYSSGTETQYF

v_gene: TRBV29-1
j_gene: TRBJ2-7
d_gene: -
abundance: once
CDR3nt: TGCAGCGTTATTGGCCGAAGAAGGGACGAGCAGTACTTC
CDR3aa: CSVIGRRRDEQYF

v_gene: TRBV19
j_gene: TRBJ2-6
d_gene: -
abundance: -
CDR3nt: TGTGCCAGTAGCCACCAGGGTGATGGGGCCAACGTCCTGACTTTC
CDR3aa: CASSHQGDGANVLTF

v_gene: TRBV28
j_gene: TRBJ2-1
d_gene: -
abundance: -
CDR3nt: TGTGCCAGCAGTTCGGGCTCCTACAATGAGCAGTTCTTC
CDR3aa: CASSSGSYNEQFF

v_gene: TRBV7-9
j_gene: TRBJ2-7
d_gene: -
abundance: -
CDR3nt: TGTGCCAGCAGCTTCCCCGGACTACCTGGGGACGAGCAGTACTTC
CDR3aa: CASSFPGLPGDEQYF

v_gene: TRBV5-1
j_gene: TRBJ2-7
d_gene: TRBD2
abundance: -
CDR3nt: TGCGCCAGCAGCTTGGCCGGGTCGTTGGTACTAGCGGGTTCCTACGAGCAGTACTTC
CDR3aa: CASSLAGSLVLAGSYEQYF

v_gene: TRBV19
j_gene: TRBJ1-5
d_gene: TRBD1
abundance: -
CDR3nt: TGTGCCAGTAGTATAGGGGATTATGGGACAGGGATTCAGCCCCAGCATTTT
CDR3aa: CASSIGDYGTGIQPQHF

v_gene: TRBV11-2
j_gene: TRBJ2-3
d_gene: -
abundance: -
CDR3nt: TGTGCCAGCAGCCCCGGTGTTCTTAAAAACACAGATACGCAGTATTTT
CDR3aa: CASSPGVLKNTDTQYF

v_gene: TRBV15
j_gene: TRBJ2-1
d_gene: TRBD2
abundance: -
CDR3nt: TGTGCCACCAGCAGAGCCGGGACTAGAGTCGGTGAGCAGTTCTTC
CDR3aa: CATSRAGTRVGEQFF

v_gene: TRBV7-6
j_gene: TRBJ1-1
d_gene: -
abundance: -
CDR3nt: TGTGCCAGCACCCTAACCGCCCAGGGACGTACTGAAGCTTTCTTT
CDR3aa: CASTLTAQGRTEAFF

v_gene: TRBV4-3
j_gene: TRBJ2-7
d_gene: TRBD1
abundance: -
CDR3nt: TGCGCCAGCAGCACCGGGACAGGGGCCTACGAGCAGTACTTC
CDR3aa: CASSTGTGAYEQYF

v_gene: TRBV7-3
j_gene: TRBJ1-1
d_gene: -
abundance: -
CDR3nt: TGTGCCAGCAGCGCCGACCAGAGTACTGAAGCTTTCTTT
CDR3aa: CASSADQSTEAFF

v_gene: TRBV27
j_gene: TRBJ2-7
d_gene: -
abundance: -
CDR3nt: TGTGCCAGCAGTTCCCGGGTAGGGGGCTCCTACGAGCAGTACTTC
CDR3aa: CASSSRVGGSYEQYF

v_gene: TRBV6-6
j_gene: TRBJ2-1
d_gene: -
abundance: -
CDR3nt: TGTGCCAGCAGTTACCGGGACCAGTACAATGAGCAGTTCTTC
CDR3aa: CASSYRDQYNEQFF

v_gene: TRBV9
j_gene: TRBJ2-1
d_gene: -
abundance: -
CDR3nt: TGTGCCAGCAGCGCTTACGCGGGCAGTCGGTTGGATGAGCAGTTCTTC
CDR3aa: CASSAYAGSRLDEQFF

v_gene: TRBV15
j_gene: TRBJ2-1
d_gene: TRBD2
abundance: -
CDR3nt: TGTGCCACCAGCAGAGAGCGGGAGGGGTACAATGAGCAGTTCTTC
CDR3aa: CATSREREGYNEQFF

v_gene: TRBV19
j_gene: TRBJ2-2
d_gene: TRBD1
abundance: -
CDR3nt: TGTGCCAGTAGTGGCGACAGGGGGCGGCTTACCGGGGAGCTGTTTTTT
CDR3aa: CASSGDRGRLTGELFF

v_gene: TRBV6-1
j_gene: TRBJ1-5
d_gene: TRBD1
abundance: -
CDR3nt: TGTGCCAGCAGTGAAGGTTGGACAGGGGGCTGGAATCAGCCCCAGCATTTT
CDR3aa: CASSEGWTGGWNQPQHF

v_gene: TRBV28
j_gene: TRBJ2-7
d_gene: -
abundance: -
CDR3nt: TGTGCCAGCAGTTCCCGGGACGGCCTGAGGAGCGAGCAGTACTTC
CDR3aa: CASSSRDGLRSEQYF

v_gene: TRBV7-2
j_gene: TRBJ2-6
d_gene: -
abundance: -
CDR3nt: TGTGCCAGCAGCTTAGCCGGTATAGGTCACGTCTCTGGGGCCAACGTCCTGACTTTC
CDR3aa: CASSLAGIGHVSGANVLTF

v_gene: TRBV5-1
j_gene: TRBJ2-3
d_gene: -
abundance: -
CDR3nt: TGCGCCAGCAGCTTGGCCAGAAATCTAGTTTTGGCGGATACGCAGTATTTT
CDR3aa: CASSLARNLVLADTQYF

v_gene: TRBV5-4
j_gene: TRBJ1-1
d_gene: TRBD1
abundance: -
CDR3nt: TGTGCCAGCAGCCCGAGCCTACAGGGGCGTCAGGGCACTGAAGCTTTCTTT
CDR3aa: CASSPSLQGRQGTEAFF

v_gene: TRBV30
j_gene: TRBJ1-1
d_gene: TRBD1
abundance: -
CDR3nt: TGTGCCGGACAGGGGGCTACGAACACTGAAGCTTTCTTT
CDR3aa: CAGQGATNTEAFF

v_gene: TRBV6-1
j_gene: TRBJ2-7
d_gene: TRBD2
abundance: -
CDR3nt: TGTGCCAGCAGTGAGGGGGGACTAGCGGGATCGCTGCAGTACTTC
CDR3aa: CASSEGGLAGSLQYF

v_gene: TRBV7-6
j_gene: TRBJ2-5
d_gene: -
abundance: -
CDR3nt: TGTGCCAGCAGCTGGTTGGAACAAGAGACCCAGTACTTC
CDR3aa: CASSWLEQETQYF

v_gene: TRBV9
j_gene: TRBJ1-5
d_gene: -
abundance: -
CDR3nt: TGTGCCAGCAGCGTAGGGGGCGTTGGCGGGCCCGGACAGCCCCAGCATTTT
CDR3aa: CASSVGGVGGPGQPQHF

v_gene: TRBV6-1
j_gene: TRBJ2-7
d_gene: TRBD1
abundance: -
CDR3nt: TGTGCCAGCAGTGAAGGAACAAACAGGGGCTACGAGCAGTACTTC
CDR3aa: CASSEGTNRGYEQYF

v_gene: TRBV14
j_gene: TRBJ1-4
d_gene: TRBD1
abundance: -
CDR3nt: TGTGCCAGCAGCCAATGGCGCAACCGGGACAGGGGTTATGAAAAACTGTTTTTT
CDR3aa: CASSQWRNRDRGYEKLFF

v_gene: TRBV14
j_gene: TRBJ2-7
d_gene: -
abundance: few
CDR3nt: TGTGCCAGCAGCCAAGGCTACGAGCAGTACTTC
CDR3aa: CASSQGYEQYF